The next 17 T cell receptor beta chains were all read from a single sample in a study of blood T cell repertoires in COVID-19 (dated by TCRdb to between 2020 and 2021). Receptor libraries were prepared by the immunoSEQ multiplex PCR assay. As stored in TCRdb, this immuneACCESS dataset retains in-frame rearrangements with V and J assigned. A fraction of the clones does not appear; measured against another copy, unresolved V genes explain less than half of the discrepancy, and the remainder lacks a known reason. The sample profile shows over 90,000 clones; roughly 87% of them were found once. In total, the top ten clones hold about a sixth of the sample. Sequenced input: peripheral blood. These receptors originate from a woman aged 80 or over in a cohort sampled during active COVID-19.

The chain couples TRBV19 to TRBJ1-1; D gene unclear. V lost 1 base and J 3 bases, leaving 12 bases between the germline ends. Germline lookup yields CDR1 LNHDA and CDR2 SQIVND (reference sequence). The CDR3 covers 15 residues. The CDR3 here is CASSIVSRADTEAFF. The CDR3 DNA follows: TGTGCCAGTAGTATAGTATCGCGAGCGGACACTGAAGCTTTCTTT.

This chain joins TRBV18 and TRBJ1-2, with 10 bases fitting TRBD1. There are 16 residues in the CDR3. Trimming took 4 bases from V and 1 from J; bases not matched to a gene: 6. Per the germline V gene, CDR1 is KGHSH and CDR2 is LQKENI. The CDR3 loop reads CASSLAGTGVNYGYTF. The CDR3 DNA is TGTGCCAGCTCACTTGCCGGGACAGGGGTTAACTATGGCTACACCTTC.

The chain recombines TRBV24-1 with TRBJ2-5; D may be TRBD2 (6 bases). V dropped 6 bases and J dropped 9 bases, with 10 bases sitting between them. The V gene's germline CDR1 is KGHDR and CDR2 SFDVKD. This CDR3 spans 11 amino acids. This CDR3 reads CATSSGGAQYF. The CDR3 nucleotides are TGTGCCACCAGTAGCGGAGGGGCCCAGTACTTC.

The chain joins TRBV24-1 to TRBJ2-7; 9 bases fit TRBD1. Germline CDR1 reads KGHDR; CDR2 reads SFDVKD. This CDR3 has 14 amino acids. After removal of 5 bases from V and 3 bases from J, the junction contained 4 bases not matched to a gene. Here the CDR3 DNA reads TGTGCCACCAGTGTAACAGGGGGCAACTACGAGCAGTACTTC. It translates to CATSVTGGNYEQYF.

This sequence joins TRBV24-1 and TRBJ2-1; 9 nucleotides agree with TRBD2. This CDR3 spans 20 amino acids. The germline gives CDR1 KGHDR, CDR2 SFDVKD. V lost 1 base, J lost 1 base, and 13 bases stayed unmatched. The CDR3, as DNA: TGTGCCACCAGTGATTTAGGGGTCGGTAGCGGGAGTGGATCCTACAATGAGCAGTTCTTC. This translates into CATSDLGVGSGSGSYNEQFF.

Only one count was recorded for this clone. V and J are TRBV25-1 and TRBJ1-3; D is undetermined. Germline lookup yields CDR1 MGHDK and CDR2 SYGVNS. Trimming left V 5 bases short and J 4 bases short, with 9 bases between. This CDR3 has 13 amino acids. Written as DNA, the CDR3 is TGTGCCAGCAGTTTGGAGGGAGGAAACACCATATATTTT. Its protein is CASSLEGGNTIYF. The variable domain in full, completed from reference TRBV25-1 and TRBJ1-3, reads EADIYQTPRYLVIGTGKKITLECSQTMGHDKMYWYQQDPGMELHLIHYSYGVNSTEKGDLSSESTVSRIRTEHFPLTLESARPSHTSQYLCASSLEGGNTIYFGEGSWLTVV.

J is TRBJ1-1 and V is TRBV27; D is uncertain. The CDR3 consists of 13 residues. CDR1 is MNHEY, CDR2 SMNVEV, per germline (reference sequence). V lost 6 bases and J 1 base, leaving 9 bases between the germline ends. The DNA for the CDR3 is TGTGCCAGCAGATTCGTATGGAACACTGAAGCTTTCTTT. Protein sequence: CASRFVWNTEAFF.

This chain joins TRBV25-1 and TRBJ2-1, with D perhaps matching TRBD1 (6 bases). CDR1 and CDR2 (germline): MGHDK, SYGVNS. The V end lost 4 bases, the J end lost 1 base, and 11 bases lay between the germline ends. There are 15 residues in the CDR3. The CDR3: CASSANTGSYNEQFF. CDR3 bases: TGTGCCAGCAGTGCCAATACAGGGTCCTACAATGAGCAGTTCTTC.

In its sample, this clone was seen a few times. V gene TRBV21-1 combines with J gene TRBJ2-6; TRBD2 is the table's D call and was not checked against the DNA. TRBV21-1 is recorded as a pseudogene. This CDR3 spans 19 amino acids. The CDR3 DNA sequence: TGTGCCAGCAGCCACCGCGGGGGGCGGGACCGTTCTGGGGCCAACGTCCTGACTTTC. It is translated as CASSHRGGRDRSGANVLTF.

The rearrangement joins TRBV27 to TRBJ2-7, with D perhaps matching TRBD1 (6 bases). CDR3 length equals 14 residues. The germline gives CDR1 MNHEY, CDR2 SMNVEV (reference sequence). The germline V and J ends were trimmed by 2 bases and 3 bases, with 11 bases remaining between them. In DNA form, the CDR3 reads TGTGCCAGCAGTTTAACGGACAGCCGCTACGAGCAGTACTTC. Translation: CASSLTDSRYEQYF.

V and J are TRBV6-6 and TRBJ2-5, with D possibly TRBD2 on 6 matching bases. This CDR3 has 12 amino acids. V lost 7 bases, J lost 5 bases, and 11 bases lay in between. From germline, CDR1 is MNHNY and CDR2 SVGAGI (reference sequence). The DNA of the CDR3 is TGTGCCAGCACCCCGGGGGAGGAGACCCAGTACTTC. Translation gives CASTPGEETQYF.

The V call is TRBV18, the J call TRBJ2-7; 13 nucleotides line up with TRBD2. The CDR3 contains 16 residues. The germline CDR1 and CDR2 sequences are KGHSH and LQKENI. V was pared by 3 bases and J by 2 bases, with 4 bases of the junction left unmatched. CDR3 in DNA: TGTGCCAGCTCACCCGGGACTAGCGGGAAAACCTACGAGCAGTACTTC. This translates into CASSPGTSGKTYEQYF.

The rearrangement links TRBV11-2 to TRBJ1-2, with TRBD1 matching 8 bases. Germline V gene data show CDR1 as SGHAT and CDR2 as FQNNGV. CDR3 length: 13 amino acids. V lost 3 bases and J lost 4; bases outside the gene matches: 1. The CDR3 protein is CASSLGQVYGYTF. In nucleotides, the CDR3 is TGTGCCAGCAGCTTGGGACAGGTCTATGGCTACACCTTC.

V and J are TRBV10-2 and TRBJ2-6, with 8 bases aligning to TRBD1. The CDR3 is 16 residues long. V was pared by 4 bases and J by 3 bases, with 5 bases of the junction left unmatched. Germline values: CDR1 WSHSY, CDR2 SAAADI. CDR3 DNA: TGCGCCAGCAGTGGGGGACAGGTTCGTGGGGCCAACGTCCTGACTTTC. It translates to CASSGGQVRGANVLTF.

The V gene is TRBV19, the J gene TRBJ1-1; no definite D call. The CDR3 contains 15 residues. Germline CDR1 reads LNHDA; CDR2 reads SQIVND (reference sequence). The V end was cut by 4 bases, the J end by 5 bases, with 17 bases between. The CDR3 protein is CASSTGEGLGTEAFF. DNA for the CDR3: TGTGCCAGTAGTACCGGGGAGGGATTGGGGACTGAAGCTTTCTTT.

The chain is built from TRBV3-1 (or the pseudogene TRBV3-2) and TRBJ1-6, with D maybe TRBD1 (6 bases). This CDR3 comprises 18 residues. The germline V gene encodes CDR1 LGHDT and CDR2 YNNKEL (reference sequence). Trimming took off 7 bases at V and 9 bases at J, with 28 bases between the two ends. The CDR3, as DNA: TGTGCCAGCACGGAACAGGGTGTTCAGGGTCTGGGAATTTCACCCCTCCACTTT. As protein: CASTEQGVQGLGISPLHF.

This clone was observed a single time. In DNA, the CDR3 is TGCGCCAGCAGTCAATCCCCCCGGGACAGGGTTTTATCAGTCGCCTACAATGAGCAGTTCTTC. It encodes CASSQSPRDRVLSVAYNEQFF. This chain joins TRBV23-1 and TRBJ2-1, with 9 nucleotides matching TRBD1. Being an ORF, TRBV23-1 has a function that is uncertain. The trim removed 0 bases at V and 2 bases at J, leaving 17 bases unmatched. This CDR3 region has 21 residues.